This T cell receptor beta chain was identified in a study of T-cell reconstitution after alpha-beta-depleted transplantation in children. Trimming pared 6 bases from V and 9 bases from J, leaving 24 bases between. CDR1 is LGHDT and CDR2 is YNNKEL in the germline V gene (reference sequence). This CDR3 is built from 17 residues. Researchers prepared the TCRbeta library using unique molecular identifiers, the study reports. TCRdb re-called the PCR reads with MiXCR, one entry per CDR3 protein. The table shows 500,000 to 600,000 distinct CDR3 sequences, with 15% to 20% occurring only once. The starting material was PBMCs from the stem cell graft donor, obtained from the stem cell graft. This chain uses TRBV3-1 with TRBJ1-6, with D perhaps matching TRBD1 (6 bases). The TCR sequence derives from a human donor who donated a stem cell graft to a child with acute lymphoblastic leukemia. The CDR3 protein is CASSRRQAISSGSPLHF. For the CDR3, the DNA is TGTGCCAGCAGTCGGCGACAGGCTATCTCAAGTGGTTCACCCCTCCACTTT.